This T cell receptor beta chain was profiled in a study of Ad26.COV2.S vaccination and SARS-CoV-2 variants. Study background: Donor got 5x10^10 or 1x10^11 viral particles of Ad26.COV2.S. Whole-study results and caveats: Spike-specific TCR breadth was greater in vaccine than placebo recipients. The authors reported substantial breadth in spike-specific CD8+ and CD4+ T cell responses after vaccination.

To note about this clone: Its antigen is still unknown.

Produced via immunoSEQ multiplex PCR; TCRdb's table is partial and in-frame only. Among approximately 420,000 clones listed, roughly nine tenths were seen once. The ends were cut back, 5 bases at V and 0 bases at J, with 9 bases in the middle. In germline, CDR1 is SEHNR, CDR2 FQNEAQ (reference sequence). This CDR3 is 14 amino acids long. Treatment given: roughly 20 received Ad26.COV2.S at low or high dose, single or two shots; several received placebo; per-sample allocation not given. Day 63 following the first vaccine or placebo injection was when the samples were taken. Vaccination used an Ad26 vector expressing Wuhan-strain SARS-CoV-2 spike.

Specimen: peripheral blood, collected in a trial of Ad26.COV2.S vaccine versus placebo. The TCR comes from a person aged 18-65 years who received the Ad26.COV2.S COVID-19 vaccine or a placebo. The V call is TRBV7-9, the J call TRBJ2-3; no clear D. The chain's CDR3 is CASSHPGSTDTQYF. DNA for the CDR3: TGTGCCAGCAGCCATCCCGGCAGCACAGATACGCAGTATTTT.